Listed below are T cell receptor beta chains from one sample, sequenced in a study of monozygotic twins with cystic fibrosis. Profiling relied on immunoSEQ multiplex PCR, and the TCRdb table lists in-frame clones only, not all of them. The sample shows around 30,000 clones, 85% of them seen only once. Sequences were obtained from blood. The receptor set was obtained from a girl aged 2 to 9 with cystic fibrosis. The CDR3 runs from the conserved cysteine through the conserved F or W. Fields, in order: V gene, D gene, J gene, clone size, CDR3 protein, CDR3 DNA. The D gene is left open where the match is weak. Size is stated for part of the rows, as once, few or many counts, or as a class when the clone is expanded.

V: TRBV28
D: NA
J: TRBJ1-5
size: NA
CDR3: CASSFRRQVNNQPQHF
DNA: TGTGCCAGCAGTTTTCGGAGACAGGTTAACAATCAGCCCCAGCATTTT

V: TRBV29-1
D: NA
J: TRBJ2-5
size: NA
CDR3: CSARYYVETQYF
DNA: TGCAGCGCCCGATATTACGTGGAGACCCAGTACTTC

V: TRBV27
D: NA
J: TRBJ1-1
size: NA
CDR3: CASSLGQGLATEAFF
DNA: TGTGCCAGCAGTTTAGGGCAGGGGTTAGCAACTGAAGCTTTCTTT

V: TRBV7-9
D: NA
J: TRBJ2-1
size: NA
CDR3: CASSTHPGASSYNEQFF
DNA: TGTGCCAGCAGCACCCATCCGGGGGCTAGCTCCTACAATGAGCAGTTCTTC

V: TRBV27
D: NA
J: TRBJ1-3
size: NA
CDR3: CASSRDKNSGNTIYF
DNA: TGTGCCAGCAGCAGGGACAAGAACTCTGGAAACACCATATATTTT

V: TRBV6-5
D: NA
J: TRBJ1-5
size: NA
CDR3: CASRFSEGQPQHF
DNA: TGTGCCAGCCGGTTCTCGGAGGGACAGCCCCAGCATTTT

V: TRBV6-1
D: NA
J: TRBJ1-1
size: NA
CDR3: CASSWGALKTEAFF
DNA: TGTGCCAGCAGCTGGGGGGCGCTTAAGACTGAAGCTTTCTTT

V: TRBV29-1
D: NA
J: TRBJ1-2
size: NA
CDR3: CSVGGPPLTGYTF
DNA: TGCAGCGTTGGAGGGCCCCCCCTTACAGGCTACACCTTC

V: TRBV9
D: NA
J: TRBJ2-3
size: NA
CDR3: CASSVETGTDTQYF
DNA: TGTGCCAGCAGCGTAGAAACAGGGACAGATACGCAGTATTTT

V: TRBV7-3
D: TRBD2
J: TRBJ2-3
size: NA
CDR3: CASSLLLAGEGGTQYF
DNA: TGTGCCAGCAGCCTTCTACTAGCGGGGGAAGGTGGTACGCAGTATTTT

V: TRBV18
D: NA
J: TRBJ2-7
size: once
CDR3: CASSPGSSYEQYF
DNA: TGTGCCAGCTCACCAGGGTCCTCTTACGAGCAGTACTTC

V: TRBV19
D: NA
J: TRBJ2-1
size: NA
CDR3: CASTLLDEQFF
DNA: TGTGCCAGTACTCTGCTGGATGAGCAGTTCTTC

V: TRBV6-5
D: NA
J: TRBJ1-1
size: NA
CDR3: CASSYQSTGWEAFF
DNA: TGTGCCAGCAGTTACCAATCCACAGGGTGGGAAGCTTTCTTT

V: TRBV2
D: NA
J: TRBJ2-7
size: NA
CDR3: CASREASYEQYF
DNA: TGTGCCAGCAGAGAAGCGTCCTACGAGCAGTACTTC

V: TRBV6-5
D: NA
J: TRBJ1-1
size: NA
CDR3: CASRVRTEAFF
DNA: TGTGCCAGCAGAGTAAGAACTGAAGCTTTCTTT